A selection of T cell receptor beta chains follows, all from one sample in a study of T cells in Graves' hyperthyroidism and ophthalmopathy. TCRdb analysed the multiplex PCR reads with MiXCR anew, one entry per CDR3 protein. The sample yields 300,000 to 450,000 distinct CDR3 sequences, 25% seen once. The sequencing input was blood. The source of these receptors is a man aged 50-60 years with Graves' hyperthyroidism. The CDR3 runs from the conserved cysteine through the conserved F or W. A D gene is named only where the DNA matches it firmly. The size entry is marked missing in some rows and otherwise reads once, few, many or a size class.

size,V,D,length,J,DNA,CDR3
few,TRBV12-3/TRBV12-4,.,13,TRBJ2-1,TGTGCCAGCAGTTCCACCCCGGTGGGTGAGCAGTTCTTC,CASSSTPVGEQFF
many,TRBV11-2,.,14,TRBJ2-1,TGTGCCAGCAGCCGCCAGACTAGGGACAATGAGCAGTTCTTC,CASSRQTRDNEQFF
.,TRBV2,.,14,TRBJ2-7,TGTGCCAGCAGTCAAAGTAGGTACGGAGGGGAGCAGTACTTC,CASSQSRYGGEQYF
.,TRBV2,.,15,TRBJ1-5,TGTGCCAGCAGTGAGGCCGGGTTGGGCAATCAGCCCCAGCATTTT,CASSEAGLGNQPQHF
few,TRBV7-2,TRBD1,15,TRBJ1-5,TGTGCCAGCAGTCGCGACCGGGACAGTTCTAGGCCCCAGCATTTT,CASSRDRDSSRPQHF
.,TRBV9,TRBD1,15,TRBJ1-2,TGTGCCAGCAGCCAAGACAAGACGGGACAGGGGGGCTACACCTTC,CASSQDKTGQGGYTF
.,TRBV27,.,15,TRBJ1-6,TGTGCCAGCAGTTTATCTCCACAGATTGTTTCACCCCTCCACTTT,CASSLSPQIVSPLHF
.,TRBV11-3,.,13,TRBJ1-3,TGTGCCAGCCGAGGTATCTCTGGAAACACCATATATTTT,CASRGISGNTIYF
many,TRBV12-3/TRBV12-4,.,13,TRBJ2-1,TGTGCCAGCAGCCCGGACGTTTACAATGAGCAGTTCTTC,CASSPDVYNEQFF
.,TRBV19,.,13,TRBJ1-4,TGTGCCAGTAACCAGGGGCTGGGTGAAAAACTGTTTTTT,CASNQGLGEKLFF
many,TRBV7-6,.,15,TRBJ2-3,TGTGCCAGCAGCTTGACAGATACTAGCACAGATACGCAGTATTTT,CASSLTDTSTDTQYF
few,TRBV10-2,.,16,TRBJ1-3,TGCGCCAGCAGTGAGGCCGGGGTAGACAGTGGAAACACCATATATTTT,CASSEAGVDSGNTIYF
.,TRBV6-1,TRBD1,13,TRBJ1-4,TGTGCCAGCAGTGAGGGGACAGCTGAAAAACTGTTTTTT,CASSEGTAEKLFF
few,TRBV5-1,TRBD1,16,TRBJ2-7,TGCGCCAGCAGCCCGGGGACAGGTGAGTTGGCCTACGAGCAGTACTTC,CASSPGTGELAYEQYF
.,TRBV19,TRBD2,14,TRBJ2-5,TGTGCCAGTAGTACTCACGGGGGGAGGGAGACCCAGTACTTC,CASSTHGGRETQYF
.,TRBV30,.,13,TRBJ1-1,TGTGCCTGGAGGCAGGCGTTGAACACTGAAGCTTTCTTT,CAWRQALNTEAFF
.,TRBV6-1,.,13,TRBJ1-4,TGTGCCAGCAGGAGGTCGAGTGGTGAAAAACTGTTTTTT,CASRRSSGEKLFF
many,TRBV28,TRBD1,13,TRBJ1-5,TGTGCCAGCAGGACAGGGGGCAATCAGCCCCAGCATTTT,CASRTGGNQPQHF
.,TRBV20-1,TRBD1,16,TRBJ2-7,TGCAGTGCTAGAGGACCGGGACAGGCCAGAACCTACGAGCAGTACTTC,CSARGPGQARTYEQYF
many,TRBV11-3,TRBD2,13,TRBJ2-3,TGTGCCAGCAACAAGCGGGAGACGAATACGCAGTATTTT,CASNKRETNTQYF
.,TRBV27,TRBD1,15,TRBJ1-2,TGTGCCAGCAGTTTAAACAGGGGAGCTAACTATGGCTACACCTTC,CASSLNRGANYGYTF